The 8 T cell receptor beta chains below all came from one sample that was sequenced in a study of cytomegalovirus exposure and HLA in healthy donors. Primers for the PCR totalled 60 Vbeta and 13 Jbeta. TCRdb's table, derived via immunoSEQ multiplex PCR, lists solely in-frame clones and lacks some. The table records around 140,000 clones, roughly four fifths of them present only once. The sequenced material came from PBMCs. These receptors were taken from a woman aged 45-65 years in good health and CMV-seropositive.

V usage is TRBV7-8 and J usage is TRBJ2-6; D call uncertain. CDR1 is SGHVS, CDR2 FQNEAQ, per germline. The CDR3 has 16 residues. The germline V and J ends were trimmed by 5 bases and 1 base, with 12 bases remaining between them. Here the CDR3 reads CASSRYDGSGANVLTF. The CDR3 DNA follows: TGTGCCAGCAGCCGCTACGACGGGTCTGGGGCCAACGTCCTGACTTTC.

CDR3 residues: CASSLGARSSSYNEQFF. In DNA, the CDR3 is TGTGCCAGCAGCCTGGGGGCCAGATCAAGCTCCTACAATGAGCAGTTCTTC. V and J are TRBV5-4 and TRBJ2-1; tentatively, D is TRBD1 (6 bases). Trimming left V 4 bases short and J 0 bases short, with 17 bases between. In germline, CDR1 is SGHNT, CDR2 YYREEE (reference sequence). The CDR3 covers 17 residues.

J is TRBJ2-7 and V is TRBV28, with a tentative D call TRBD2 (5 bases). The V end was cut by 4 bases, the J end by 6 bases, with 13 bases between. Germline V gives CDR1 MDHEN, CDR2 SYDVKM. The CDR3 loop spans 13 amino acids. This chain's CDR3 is CASSSGFEGEQYF. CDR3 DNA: TGTGCCAGCAGTTCGGGATTTGAGGGCGAGCAGTACTTC.

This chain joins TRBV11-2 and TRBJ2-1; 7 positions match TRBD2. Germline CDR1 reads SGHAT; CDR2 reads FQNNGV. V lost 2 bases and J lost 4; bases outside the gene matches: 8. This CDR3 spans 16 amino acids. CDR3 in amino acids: CASSLIAGAGYNEQFF. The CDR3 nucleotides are TGTGCCAGCAGCTTAATCGCGGGAGCGGGTTACAATGAGCAGTTCTTC.

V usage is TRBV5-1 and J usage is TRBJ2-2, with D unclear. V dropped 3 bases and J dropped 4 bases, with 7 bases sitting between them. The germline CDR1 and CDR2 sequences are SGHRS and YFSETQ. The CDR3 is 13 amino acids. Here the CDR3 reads CASSSQATGELFF. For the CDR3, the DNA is TGCGCCAGCAGCTCCCAAGCCACCGGGGAGCTGTTTTTT.

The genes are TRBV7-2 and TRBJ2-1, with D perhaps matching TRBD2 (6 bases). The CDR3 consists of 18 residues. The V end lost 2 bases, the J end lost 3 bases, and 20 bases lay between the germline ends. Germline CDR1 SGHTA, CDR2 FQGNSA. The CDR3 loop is CASSLLAGWVSDYNEQFF. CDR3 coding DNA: TGTGCCAGCAGCTTATTGGCGGGGTGGGTTTCGGACTACAATGAGCAGTTCTTC.

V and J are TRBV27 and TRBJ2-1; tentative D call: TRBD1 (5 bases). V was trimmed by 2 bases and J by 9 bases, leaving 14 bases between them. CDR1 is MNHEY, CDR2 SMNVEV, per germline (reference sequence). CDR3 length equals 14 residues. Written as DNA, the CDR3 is TGTGCCAGCAGTTTACGGCAGGGTAGTAGTGAGCAGTTCTTC. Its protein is CASSLRQGSSEQFF.

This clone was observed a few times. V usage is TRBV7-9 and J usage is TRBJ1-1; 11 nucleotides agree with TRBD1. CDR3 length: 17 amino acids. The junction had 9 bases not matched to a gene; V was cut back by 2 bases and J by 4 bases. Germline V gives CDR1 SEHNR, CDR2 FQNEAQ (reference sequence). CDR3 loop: CASSLLDRGLLSTEAFF. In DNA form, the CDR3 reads TGTGCCAGCAGCTTACTGGACAGGGGGCTTCTGAGCACTGAAGCTTTCTTT.